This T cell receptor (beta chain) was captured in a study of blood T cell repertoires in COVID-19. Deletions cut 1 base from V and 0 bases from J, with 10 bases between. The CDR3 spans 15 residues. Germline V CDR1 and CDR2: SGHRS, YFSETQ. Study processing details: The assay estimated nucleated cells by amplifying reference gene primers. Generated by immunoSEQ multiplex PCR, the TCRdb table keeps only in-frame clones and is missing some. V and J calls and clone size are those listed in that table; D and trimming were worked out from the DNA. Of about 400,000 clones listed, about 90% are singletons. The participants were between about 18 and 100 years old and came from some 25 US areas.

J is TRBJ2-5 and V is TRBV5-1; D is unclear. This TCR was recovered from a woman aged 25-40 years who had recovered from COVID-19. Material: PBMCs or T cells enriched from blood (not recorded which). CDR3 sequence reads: CASSLQHSHQETQYF. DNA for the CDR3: TGCGCCAGCAGCTTGCAGCACAGTCACCAAGAGACCCAGTACTTC.